This T cell receptor (beta chain) was identified during a study of shared clonotypes between healthy human individuals. For the study at large: Three plates each covered CD4 naive and memory; CD8 naive two, CD8 memory one.

General study points: Sharing across four donors was highest in naive CD4 (around 5%) and lowest in memory CD8 (approximately 0.4%). Lower generation probabilities were found for non-shared clonotypes than for those shared by all four donors.

CD45RO-negative, CCR7-selected cells formed the naive CD8 fraction, which excluded terminally differentiated effector memory CD45RA+ cells. The germline gives CDR1 SQVTM, CDR2 ANQGSEA. Trimming removed 2 bases at V and 1 base at J, with 14 bases between. The CDR3 consists of 15 residues. Note on this clone: Its antigen remains unknown.

The table came from immunoSEQ multiplex PCR; TCRdb's copy has only in-frame clones and leaves some out. The table shows hundreds of thousands of clones, with about 95% occurring only once. The receptor was isolated from a woman in her 30s in good health. The sample taken for sequencing was naive CD8+ T cells sorted from blood. This chain connects TRBV29-1 to TRBJ1-2; no definite D call. The CDR3 DNA reads as TGCAGCGTTGAACCCGAGGACGCGCTTAACTATGGCTACACCTTC. Amino acids: CSVEPEDALNYGYTF.